Listed here are 13 T cell receptor beta chains from one sample, sequenced in a study of naive and memory T cell subsets. Study-level points and caveats: Naive repertoires, especially CD8, held a few larger clonotypes, possibly memory cells re-expressing CD45RA.

The antigens these receptors bind are not known. Both TRBC1 and TRBC2 were covered by a beta constant-region primer of two equimolar oligonucleotides. Ligated cDNA was amplified by four rounds of PCR with nested alpha and beta constant-region primers and SP2. TCRdb reanalysed the UMI-ligation and nested PCR reads using MiXCR and keeps one entry per CDR3 protein. Here the sample spans roughly 83,000 distinct CDR3 sequences, 10% to 12% being singletons. What was sequenced was naive CD4+ T cells from blood. Every receptor here comes from a human donor in good health.

The V gene is TRBV28, the J gene TRBJ2-4, with TRBD2 matching over 12 bases. Trimming removed 8 bases from V and 4 bases from J; junction bases left unmatched: 6. This CDR3 has 15 amino acids. Looked up from germline, CDR1 is MDHEN and CDR2 is SYDVKM. DNA of the CDR3: TGTGCCAGCCACGGACTAGCGGGGAAAAAAAACATTCAGTACTTC. Translating it yields CASHGLAGKKNIQYF.

This clonotype was detected many times. The chain combines TRBV2 with TRBJ2-3, with D perhaps TRBD2 (6 bases). The germline gives CDR1 SNHLY, CDR2 FYNNEI. V lost 3 bases and J 2 bases, leaving 15 bases between the germline ends. The CDR3 covers 16 residues. The CDR3 nucleotides read TGTGCCAGCAGTGATGCGGGACCGCTCGCCACAGATACGCAGTATTTT. Its protein product is CASSDAGPLATDTQYF. Full variable domain (missing parts from reference TRBV2 and TRBJ2-3): EPEVTQTPSHQVTQMGQEVILRCVPISNHLYFYWYRQILGQKVEFLVSFYNNEISEKSEIFDDQFSVERPDGSNFTLKIRSTKLEDSAMYFCASSDAGPLATDTQYFGPGTRLTVL.

This clonotype was picked up a small number of times. The chain has TRBV20-1 and TRBJ2-4; D is perhaps TRBD1 or TRBD2 (6 bases each). Germline assignment: CDR1 DFQATT and CDR2 SNEGSKA (reference sequence). The CDR3 is 14 amino acids. V was clipped by 3 bases and J by 6 bases, with 15 bases between them. The CDR3 spells CSASTGAHGNIQYF. CDR3 nucleotide sequence: TGCAGTGCTAGTACGGGGGCGCACGGAAACATTCAGTACTTC.

This clonotype was found many times. The V call is TRBV7-9, the J call TRBJ1-6; 8 positions match TRBD1. J lost 9 bases, V lost 1 base, and 5 bases had no gene match. The CDR3 extends over 15 amino acids. Germline CDR1 and CDR2: SEHNR and FQNEAQ (reference sequence). The CDR3: CASSLGGTGPSPLHF. The CDR3 bases are TGTGCCAGCAGCTTAGGGGGGACAGGTCCTTCACCCCTCCACTTT.

The chain uses TRBV19 and TRBJ2-7, with 12 bases matching TRBD2. The ends lost 4 bases at V and 5 bases at J; junction bases unmatched: 6. There are 15 residues in the CDR3. Germline assignment: CDR1 LNHDA and CDR2 SQIVND (reference sequence). This CDR3 is CASSTRTSGNNEQYF. The CDR3 DNA follows: TGTGCCAGTAGTACTAGGACTAGCGGGAACAACGAGCAGTACTTC.

The chain is built from TRBV3-1 and TRBJ1-2; 7 nucleotides match TRBD1. Per germline, CDR1 LGHDT and CDR2 YNNKEL (reference sequence). The CDR3 has 14 residues. Germline trimming cut 1 base from V and 10 bases from J; bases unmatched to any gene: 9. The DNA of the CDR3 is TGTGCCAGCAGCCAAGTGACAGGGAGTGCCGTCTACACCTTC. This encodes CASSQVTGSAVYTF. The variable domain in full, completed from reference TRBV3-1 and TRBJ1-2, reads DTAVSQTPKYLVTQMGNDKSIKCEQNLGHDTMYWYKQDSKKFLKIMFSYNNKELIINETVPNRFSPKSPDKAHLNLHINSLELGDSAVYFCASSQVTGSAVYTFGSGTRLTVV.

This rearrangement joins TRBV20-1 to TRBJ2-5; D is unresolved. The CDR3 consists of 15 residues. Per the germline V gene, CDR1 is DFQATT and CDR2 is SNEGSKA (reference sequence). V was shortened by 0 bases and J by 5 bases, with 16 bases between the two germline ends. The CDR3 bases are TGCAGTGCTAGAGATAGGCTAAAGGGAACTGAGACCCAGTACTTC. The encoded protein is CSARDRLKGTETQYF.

This clonotype was detected ten times or more. This rearrangement joins TRBV9 to TRBJ1-1, with D unclear. CDR3 length equals 12 residues. V was trimmed by 4 bases and J by 3 bases, leaving 7 bases between them. Germline loops: CDR1 SGDLS, CDR2 YYNGEE. CDR3: CASSLRDTEAFF. DNA for the CDR3: TGTGCCAGCAGCCTACGGGACACTGAAGCTTTCTTT.

The V and J genes are TRBV29-1 and TRBJ1-3, with D hard to call. This CDR3 contains 12 residues. Trimming pared 0 bases from V and 4 bases from J, leaving 4 bases between. The germline gives CDR1 SQVTM, CDR2 ANQGSEA. The CDR3 reads CSVEEPGNTIYF. CDR3 nucleotide sequence: TGCAGCGTTGAAGAACCAGGAAACACCATATATTTT.

This clonotype was counted ten times or more. This chain uses TRBV7-2 with TRBJ2-7; D may be TRBD2 (6 bases). The ends were cut back, 3 bases at V and 3 bases at J, with 12 bases in the middle. The CDR3 has 14 amino acids. CDR1 is SGHTA and CDR2 is FQGNSA in the germline V gene. In nucleotides, the CDR3 is TGTGCCAGCAGCTTGGAGAAGGGAGGCTACGAGCAGTACTTC. Protein sequence: CASSLEKGGYEQYF.

V is TRBV7-2 and J is TRBJ1-1, with TRBD1 matching over 7 bases. Germline V gene data show CDR1 as SGHTA and CDR2 as FQGNSA. V lost 4 bases and J lost 2; bases outside the gene matches: 16. The CDR3 spans 18 residues. The CDR3 coding sequence is TGTGCCAGCAGCTCCTCAGGGGGATGGCCCCTTCCCAACACTGAAGCTTTCTTT. Residues: CASSSSGGWPLPNTEAFF.

Many counts were recorded for this clonotype. This chain uses TRBV12-3 or TRBV12-4 with TRBJ2-3; D is tentatively TRBD1 or TRBD2 (5 bases each). The CDR3 spans 11 residues. Deletions cut 7 bases from V and 13 bases from J, with 15 bases between. The CDR3 bases are TGTGCCAGCACCCTGGGACCCCGCGAGTATTTT. It specifies CASTLGPREYF.

The chain employs TRBV20-1 and TRBJ1-3; no clear D gene. Trimming pared 1 base from V and 2 bases from J, leaving 9 bases between. Looked up from germline, CDR1 is DFQATT and CDR2 is SNEGSKA (reference sequence). This CDR3 comprises 14 residues. The CDR3, as DNA: TGCAGTGCTAGAGGAGGGCCGCCTGGAAACACCATATATTTT. Its translation: CSARGGPPGNTIYF.